The TCR beta chain under discussion was sequenced for a study of T cell responses to AZD1222 COVID-19 vaccine. CDR1 and CDR2 (germline): SGHDT, YYEEEE. Trimming cost V 0 bases and J 5 bases, with 11 bases left between them. This CDR3 region has 15 residues. This table comes from immunoSEQ multiplex PCR, and its TCRdb copy is limited to in-frame clones, with some not included. The table includes tens of thousands of clones, roughly 80% detected once. Study-level points and caveats: Clonal diversity may have been underestimated, and the donors were mostly white British, with more females than males.

This clone was seen once. Its target is unknown. The rearrangement joins TRBV5-6 to TRBJ1-4, with D perhaps TRBD1 (6 bases). This sequence was found in an adult in good health. The sample here was peripheral blood, taken on day 0 of AZD1222 vaccination. The CDR3 reads CASSLAGTINEKLFF. For the CDR3, the DNA is TGTGCCAGCAGCTTGGCCGGGACAATCAATGAAAAACTGTTTTTT.